A single sample is the source of the 2 T cell receptor beta chains below, sequenced in a study of blood T cell repertoires in COVID-19. Using immunoSEQ multiplex PCR, the repertoire was profiled, and TCRdb retains in-frame clones only, with some absent. The sample contains 300,000 to 450,000 clones, 70% to 90% of which appear only once. Input material: PBMCs or T cells enriched from blood (not recorded which). The receptors originated from a man in his forties in a cohort exposed to, infected with or recovered from COVID-19 (not recorded which).

Note on this clone: The identical CDR3 is also encoded by other nucleotide sequences in the sample. V gene TRBV28 combines with J gene TRBJ1-2, with D possibly TRBD1 on 5 matching bases. Germline CDR1 and CDR2: MDHEN and SYDVKM. The CDR3 has 13 residues. V lost 3 bases and J 5 bases, leaving 10 bases between the germline ends. The CDR3 protein is CASSLSGLYGYTF. CDR3 DNA: TGTGCCAGCAGTTTGTCAGGGTTGTATGGCTACACCTTC.

This clone was found once. The chain couples TRBV30 to TRBJ2-7; 7 bases align to TRBD2. There are 14 residues in the CDR3. Germline V gives CDR1 GTSNPN, CDR2 SVGIG (reference sequence). The ends lost 2 bases at V and 7 bases at J; junction bases unmatched: 11. CDR3 residues: CAWSLQAGRVEQYF. CDR3 DNA sequence: TGTGCCTGGAGTTTGCAAGCAGGGAGGGTAGAGCAGTACTTC.